These 8 T cell receptor beta chains were sequenced from one sample in a study of blood T cell repertoires in COVID-19. TCRdb keeps only in-frame clones here, not all; method: immunoSEQ multiplex PCR. The sample lists some 140,000 clones; approximately 83% were seen once. Sequenced material: peripheral blood. Receptors originate from a woman in her fifties or sixties who had recovered from COVID-19.

This clone showed up many times. Germline is not matched at one junction end, which may reflect a read error. The chain is built from TRBV11-2 and TRBJ2-7; the D is unclear. The CDR3 is made up of 12 amino acids. The V gene's germline CDR1 is SGHAT and CDR2 FQNNGV. Written as DNA, the CDR3 is TGTGCCAGCAGCCTAGACTTTTACGAGCAGTACTTC. It is translated as CASSLDFYEQYF.

This chain connects TRBV18 to TRBJ1-2; no clear D. V lost 0 bases, J lost 5 bases, and 16 bases lay in between. This CDR3 contains 16 residues. Germline CDR1 KGHSH, CDR2 LQKENI. CDR3 amino acids: CASSPPSAASGYGYTF. The CDR3 DNA follows: TGTGCCAGCTCACCACCGAGTGCGGCCTCTGGGTATGGCTACACCTTC.

The CDR3 DNA follows: TGTGCCACCAGCAGAGGAGCACAGGGAAGCAGGGATGGCTACACCTTC. It yields the protein CATSRGAQGSRDGYTF. V and J are TRBV15 and TRBJ1-2; possible D gene TRBD1, 6 bases. Trimming cost V 1 base and J 6 bases, with 18 bases left between them. The germline V gene has CDR1 LNHNV and CDR2 YYDKDF (reference sequence). The CDR3 loop spans 16 amino acids. The full variable domain, completed using reference TRBV15 and TRBJ1-2, is DAMVIQNPRYQVTQFGKPVTLSCSQTLNHNVMYWYQQKSSQAPKLLFHYYDKDFNNEADTPDNFQSRRPNTSFCFLDIRSPGLGDTAMYLCATSRGAQGSRDGYTFGSGTRLTVV.

The CDR3 loop reads CASRPWGGSGNTIYF. DNA for the CDR3: TGTGCCAGCAGGCCATGGGGGGGCTCTGGAAACACCATATATTTT. The rearrangement joins TRBV3-1 (or the pseudogene TRBV3-2) to TRBJ1-3; D perhaps matches TRBD1 (5 bases). V lost 6 bases and J 0 bases, leaving 12 bases between the germline ends. The CDR3 loop spans 15 amino acids. Per the germline V gene, CDR1 is LGHDT and CDR2 is YNNKEL (reference sequence).

V usage is TRBV6-5 and J usage is TRBJ2-7, with a possible D match to TRBD1 (5 bases). The length of the CDR3 is 13 residues. Germline V gene data show CDR1 as MNHEY and CDR2 as SVGAGI. V was pared by 4 bases and J by 5 bases, with 12 bases between. The CDR3 protein is CASSLREGDEQYF. The CDR3 DNA reads as TGTGCCAGCAGTTTAAGGGAAGGGGACGAGCAGTACTTC.

The CDR3 DNA reads as TGTGCCAGCAGCTTGATCACCGGTAGCGGCACAGATACGCAGTATTTT. Translation gives CASSLITGSGTDTQYF. The rearrangement links TRBV5-6 to TRBJ2-3; a weak D match, TRBD2 (5 bases). V dropped 1 base and J dropped 1 base, with 13 bases sitting between them. This CDR3 has 16 amino acids. The V gene's germline CDR1 is SGHDT and CDR2 YYEEEE.

V gene TRBV24-1 combines with J gene TRBJ1-5; 7 bases map to TRBD1. The germline gives CDR1 KGHDR, CDR2 SFDVKD. The CDR3 length is 15 residues. Trimming removed 4 bases from V and 5 bases from J; junction bases left unmatched: 7. CDR3 DNA sequence: TGTGCCACCAGTGACCCTAGGACAGGTGATCAGCCCCAGCATTTT. Encoded protein: CATSDPRTGDQPQHF.

This clone was counted once. This chain links TRBV5-1 with TRBJ1-4; no clear D. CDR3 length equals 14 residues. Germline V gene sequence: CDR1 SGHRS, CDR2 YFSETQ. V dropped 1 base and J dropped 5 bases, with 9 bases sitting between them. CDR3 amino acids: CASSLLAMNEKLFF. Written as DNA, the CDR3 is TGCGCCAGCAGCTTGTTGGCAATGAATGAAAAACTGTTTTTT.